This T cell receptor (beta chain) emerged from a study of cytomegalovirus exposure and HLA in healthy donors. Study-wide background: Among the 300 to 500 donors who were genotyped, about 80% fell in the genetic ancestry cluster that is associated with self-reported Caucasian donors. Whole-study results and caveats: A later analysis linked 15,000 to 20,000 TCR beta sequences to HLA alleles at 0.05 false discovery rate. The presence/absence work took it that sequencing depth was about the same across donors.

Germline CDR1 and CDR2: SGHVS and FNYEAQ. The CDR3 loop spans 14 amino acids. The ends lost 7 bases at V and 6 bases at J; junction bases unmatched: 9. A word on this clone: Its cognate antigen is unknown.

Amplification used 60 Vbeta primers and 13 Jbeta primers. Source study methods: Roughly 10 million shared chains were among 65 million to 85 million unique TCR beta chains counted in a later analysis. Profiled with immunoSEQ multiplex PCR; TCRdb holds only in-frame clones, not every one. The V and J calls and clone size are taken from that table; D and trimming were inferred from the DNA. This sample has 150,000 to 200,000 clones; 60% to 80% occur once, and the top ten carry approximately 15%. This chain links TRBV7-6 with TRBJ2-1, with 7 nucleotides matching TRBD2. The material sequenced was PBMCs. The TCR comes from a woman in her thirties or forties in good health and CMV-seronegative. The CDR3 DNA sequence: TGTGCCAGCACCCTAACCCCGGGAGGCAATGAGCAGTTCTTC. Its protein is CASTLTPGGNEQFF.